Each of the 8 T cell receptor beta chains below was sequenced from the same sample in a study of human T cells and chemical hapten exposure. Time point of the sample: patch test 1, 2 weeks after DPC sensitization. Treatment here: therapeutic diphenylcyclopropenone sensitization with weekly scalp DPC. From the RACE reads, TCRdb called clonotypes with MiXCR, one entry per CDR3 protein. Among under 450,000 distinct CDR3 sequences, approximately 5% were seen once, and the ten largest hold about 2.2%. Sample: whole blood, taken in connection with sensitization to the hapten diphenylcyclopropenone (DPC). The receptors stem from a woman aged 45-60 years with alopecia areata. Some clones in this sample may be carry-over from other donors' samples.

V is TRBV30 and J is TRBJ2-1; D is uncertain. Germline CDR1 is GTSNPN and CDR2 is SVGIG (reference sequence). This CDR3 is 12 amino acids long. The V end lost 3 bases, the J end lost 12 bases, and 15 bases lay between the germline ends. CDR3 nucleotides: TGTGCCTGGAGGGCTCCCGATTTGGTGCAGTTCTTC. Translated, it gives CAWRAPDLVQFF.

This clonotype was observed at least ten times. This sequence joins TRBV30 and TRBJ1-5; no clear D gene. The CDR3 has 13 residues. V gave up 7 bases and J gave up 1 base, with 11 bases separating them. CDR1 and CDR2 from the germline V gene are GTSNPN and SVGIG (reference sequence). The chain's CDR3 is CASSGGSNQPQHF. The CDR3 DNA sequence: TGTGCCTCCAGTGGTGGAAGCAATCAGCCCCAGCATTTT.

This clonotype was observed at least ten times. This chain uses TRBV5-1 with TRBJ2-7; 8 nucleotides agree with TRBD1. CDR1 is SGHRS and CDR2 is YFSETQ in the germline V gene. Trimming took 0 bases from V and 7 from J; bases not matched to a gene: 6. The CDR3 spans 14 residues. In DNA form, the CDR3 reads TGCGCCAGCAGCTTGGATGGCAGGGGGCAAGAGCAGTACTTC. Translation gives CASSLDGRGQEQYF.

The chain employs TRBV5-4 and TRBJ1-2; TRBD1 matches 12 bases. Trimming at V came to 4 bases and at J to 3 bases, leaving 4 bases not matched to a gene. Germline V gene lookup returns CDR1 SGHNT and CDR2 YYREEE (reference sequence). This CDR3 has 15 residues. CDR3 nucleotides: TGTGCCAGCAGCCCCGGGACAGGGGGCTACTATGGCTACACCTTC. This encodes CASSPGTGGYYGYTF.

At least ten counts were recorded for this clonotype. V usage is TRBV2 and J usage is TRBJ1-1; D perhaps matches TRBD1 (5 bases). This CDR3 comprises 13 residues. The V and J ends lost 5 bases and 1 base respectively, with 8 bases between them. The germline gives CDR1 SNHLY, CDR2 FYNNEI. The CDR3 region is CASSRDRNTEAFF. In DNA form, the CDR3 reads TGTGCCAGCAGTCGTGACAGGAACACTGAAGCTTTCTTT. Together with reference TRBV2 and TRBJ1-1, the CDR3 gives the full variable domain: EPEVTQTPSHQVTQMGQEVILRCVPISNHLYFYWYRQILGQKVEFLVSFYNNEISEKSEIFDDQFSVERPDGSNFTLKIRSTKLEDSAMYFCASSRDRNTEAFFGQGTRLTVV.

In its sample, this clonotype was seen many times. The genes are TRBV7-2 and TRBJ1-3, with D possibly matching TRBD1 (5 bases). CDR1 and CDR2 (germline): SGHTA, FQGNSA. Trimming cost V 2 bases and J 0 bases, with 8 bases left between them. The CDR3 is 15 residues long. CDR3 in DNA: TGTGCCAGCAGCTTACATGGGGGCTCTGGAAACACCATATATTTT. The encoded protein is CASSLHGGSGNTIYF.

The table lists this clonotype with many counts. This sequence joins TRBV12-3 or TRBV12-4 and TRBJ1-5; possibly TRBD1 for D (5 bases). Trimming removed 5 bases at V and 7 bases at J, with 9 bases between. This CDR3 region has 12 residues. CDR3: CASSKGQQPQHF. The DNA of the CDR3 is TGTGCCAGCAGTAAGGGGCAGCAGCCCCAGCATTTT.

This clonotype has just a few counts. The chain carries TRBV11-2 and TRBJ2-5; D perhaps matches TRBD1 (5 bases). V was trimmed by 0 bases and J by 1 base, leaving 12 bases between them. The CDR3 runs to 16 residues. Germline V gene sequence: CDR1 SGHAT, CDR2 FQNNGV. Written as DNA, the CDR3 is TGTGCCAGCAGCTTAGATTCAGGGTTTGGCCAAGAGACCCAGTACTTC. Residues: CASSLDSGFGQETQYF. Combining the CDR3 with reference TRBV11-2 and TRBJ2-5 gives the whole variable domain EAGVAQSPRYKIIEKRQSVAFWCNPISGHATLYWYQQILGQGPKLLIQFQNNGVVDDSQLPKDRFSAERLKGVDSTLKIQPAKLEDSAVYLCASSLDSGFGQETQYFGPGTRLLVL.